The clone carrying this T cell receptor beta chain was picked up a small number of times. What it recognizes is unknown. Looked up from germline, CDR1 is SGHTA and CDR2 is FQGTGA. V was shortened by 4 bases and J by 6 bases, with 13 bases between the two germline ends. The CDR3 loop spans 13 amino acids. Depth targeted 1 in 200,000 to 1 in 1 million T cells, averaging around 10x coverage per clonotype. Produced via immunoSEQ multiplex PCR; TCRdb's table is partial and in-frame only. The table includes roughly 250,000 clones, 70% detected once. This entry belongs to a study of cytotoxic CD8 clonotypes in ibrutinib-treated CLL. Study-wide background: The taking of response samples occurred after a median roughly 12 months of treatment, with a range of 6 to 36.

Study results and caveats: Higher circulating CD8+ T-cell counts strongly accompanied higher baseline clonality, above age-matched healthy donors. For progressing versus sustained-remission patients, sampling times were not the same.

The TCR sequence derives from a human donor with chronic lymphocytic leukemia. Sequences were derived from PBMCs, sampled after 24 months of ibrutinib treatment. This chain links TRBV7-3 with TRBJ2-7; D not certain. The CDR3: CASSSTRQREQYF. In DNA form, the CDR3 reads TGTGCCAGCAGCTCGACACGACAACGCGAGCAGTACTTC.